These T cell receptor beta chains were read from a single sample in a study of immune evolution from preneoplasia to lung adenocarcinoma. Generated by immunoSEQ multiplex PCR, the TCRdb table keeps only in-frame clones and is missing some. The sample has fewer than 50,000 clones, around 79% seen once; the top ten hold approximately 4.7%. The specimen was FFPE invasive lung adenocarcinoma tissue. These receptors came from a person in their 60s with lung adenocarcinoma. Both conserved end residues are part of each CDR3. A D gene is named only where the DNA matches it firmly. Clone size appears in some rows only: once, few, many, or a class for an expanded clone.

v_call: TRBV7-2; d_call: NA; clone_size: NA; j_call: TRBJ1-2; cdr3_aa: CASSWASYGYTF; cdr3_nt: TGTGCCAGCAGCTGGGCCTCTTATGGCTACACCTTC
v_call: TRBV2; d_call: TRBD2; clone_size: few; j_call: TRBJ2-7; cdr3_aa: CASSGAGRRGVYEQYF; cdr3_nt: TGTGCCAGCAGTGGGGCAGGTCGCCGGGGGGTCTACGAGCAGTACTTC
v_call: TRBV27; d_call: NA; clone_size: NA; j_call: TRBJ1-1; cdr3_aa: CASSPGDFGLPNTEAFF; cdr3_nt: TGTGCCAGCAGTCCTGGAGATTTTGGACTCCCGAACACTGAAGCTTTCTTT
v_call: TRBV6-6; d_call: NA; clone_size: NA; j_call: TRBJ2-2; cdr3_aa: CASSLRGGELFF; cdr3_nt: TGTGCCAGCAGTTTAAGGGGCGGGGAGCTGTTTTTT
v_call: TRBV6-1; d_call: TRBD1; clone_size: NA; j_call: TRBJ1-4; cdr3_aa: CASSGLGQARRANEKLFF; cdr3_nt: TGTGCCAGCAGTGGACTAGGACAGGCACGGCGGGCTAATGAAAAACTGTTTTTT
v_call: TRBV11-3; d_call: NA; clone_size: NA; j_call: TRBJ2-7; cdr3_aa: CASRDSSYEQYF; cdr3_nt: TGTGCCAGCCGGGACTCGTCCTACGAGCAGTACTTC
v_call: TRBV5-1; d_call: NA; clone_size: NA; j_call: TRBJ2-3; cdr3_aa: CASSLRSPTRTDTQYF; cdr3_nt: TGCGCCAGCAGCTTACGATCTCCGACCCGCACAGATACGCAGTATTTT
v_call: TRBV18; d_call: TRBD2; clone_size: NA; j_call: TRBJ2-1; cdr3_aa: CASSPPASGRYSEQFF; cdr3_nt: TGTGCCAGCTCACCACCGGCTAGCGGGAGGTACAGTGAGCAGTTCTTC
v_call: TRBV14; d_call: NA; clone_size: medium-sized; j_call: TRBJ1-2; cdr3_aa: CASSPTEQYGYTF; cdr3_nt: TGTGCCAGCAGCCCTACCGAACAGTATGGCTACACCTTC
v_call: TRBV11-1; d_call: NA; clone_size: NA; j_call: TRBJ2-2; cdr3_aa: CASSLDRPPNTGELFF; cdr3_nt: TGTGCCAGCAGCCTAGACCGTCCACCGAACACCGGGGAGCTGTTTTTT
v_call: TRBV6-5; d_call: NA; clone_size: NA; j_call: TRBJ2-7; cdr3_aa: CASSYRRLLAYEQYF; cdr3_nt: TGTGCCAGCAGTTACAGACGACTACTTGCCTACGAGCAGTACTTC
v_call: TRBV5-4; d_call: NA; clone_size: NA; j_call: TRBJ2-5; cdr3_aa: CASSNGVEGRETQYF; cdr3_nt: TGTGCCAGCAGTAACGGGGTTGAAGGGAGAGAGACCCAGTACTTC
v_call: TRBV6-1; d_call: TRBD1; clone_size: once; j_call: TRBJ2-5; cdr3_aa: CASRKGARETQYF; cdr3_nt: TGTGCCAGCAGGAAGGGGGCTCGGGAGACCCAGTACTTC
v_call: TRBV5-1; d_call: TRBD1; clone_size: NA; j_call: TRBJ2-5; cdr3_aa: CASSSPTGPETQYF; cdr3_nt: TGCGCCAGCAGCTCGCCGACAGGGCCGGAGACCCAGTACTTC
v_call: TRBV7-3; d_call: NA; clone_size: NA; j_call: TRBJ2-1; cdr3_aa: CASSLVTSSYNEQFF; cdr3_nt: TGTGCCAGCAGCTTAGTGACTTCTTCCTACAATGAGCAGTTCTTC
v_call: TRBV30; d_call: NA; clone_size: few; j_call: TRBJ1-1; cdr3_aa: CAWTRLGGNTEAFF; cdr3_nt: TGTGCCTGGACACGCCTAGGGGGGAACACTGAAGCTTTCTTT